These 27 T cell receptor beta chains came from one sample sequenced in a study of molecular identifiers for immune sequencing clone quantification. From the PCR reads, TCRdb called clonotypes with MiXCR, one entry per CDR3 protein. The profile shows over 550,000 distinct CDR3 sequences, about 25% of them singletons. What was sequenced was naive CD8+ T cells from blood, with Jurkat cell RNA spiked in. Subset noted: FACS-sorted CD8+CD4-CCR7+CD45RA+ naive T cells. Receptor source: a human donor in good health. Some libraries in this study had Jurkat cell RNA spiked in.

This clonotype was counted only a few times. The rearrangement joins TRBV10-1 to TRBJ1-5; D gene uncertain. Deletions cut 7 bases from V and 5 bases from J, with 15 bases between. The germline CDR1 and CDR2 sequences are WNHNN and SYGVQD (reference sequence). The CDR3 runs 14 residues. CDR3 nucleotide sequence: TGCGCCAGCAAGCGGGGTGATTTTCATCAGCCCCAGCATTTT. It is translated as CASKRGDFHQPQHF.

This clonotype has at least ten counts. The gene calls are TRBV30 and TRBJ2-2; D is perhaps TRBD1 (5 bases). The CDR3 extends over 15 amino acids. Germline CDR1 and CDR2: GTSNPN and SVGIG (reference sequence). The V and J ends lost 2 bases and 2 bases respectively, with 12 bases between them. This CDR3 is CAWSLETVNTGELFF. The CDR3 DNA is TGTGCCTGGAGTTTGGAGACAGTTAACACCGGGGAGCTGTTTTTT.

This clonotype came up once. The rearrangement uses TRBV12-3 or TRBV12-4 and TRBJ2-7, with 11 bases matching TRBD2. The CDR3 consists of 15 residues. The ends lost 5 bases at V and 6 bases at J; junction bases unmatched: 9. DNA for the CDR3: TGTGCCAGCAGTCCCCCTACTAGCGGGAGTGGCGAGCAGTACTTC. Translating it yields CASSPPTSGSGEQYF.

V usage is TRBV19 and J usage is TRBJ2-5; D possibly corresponds to TRBD2 (5 bases). The CDR3 is 16 residues long. Germline V CDR1 and CDR2: LNHDA, SQIVND (reference sequence). Trimming took 1 base from V and 5 from J, leaving 17 bases between them. The CDR3 nucleotides are TGTGCCAGTAGTATAGCGTTCGGCCTAGCCGACGAGACCCAGTACTTC. It codes for CASSIAFGLADETQYF.

The sample holds many counts of this clonotype. V is TRBV25-1 and J is TRBJ2-7; a possible D gene is TRBD1 (5 bases). The CDR3 runs to 14 residues. Germline values: CDR1 MGHDK, CDR2 SYGVNS. The V end was cut by 4 bases, the J end by 0 bases, with 10 bases between. The CDR3 sequence is CASSAATDSYEQYF. CDR3 sequence (DNA): TGTGCCAGCAGTGCCGCGACAGACTCCTACGAGCAGTACTTC.

There are many counts of this clonotype. The rearrangement joins TRBV30 to TRBJ1-1; D not certain. The CDR3 has 12 amino acids. Germline CDR1 is GTSNPN and CDR2 is SVGIG (reference sequence). With 2 bases removed from V and 1 base from J, the gap between germline ends came to 5 bases. The chain's CDR3 is CAWSPQNTEAFF. DNA for the CDR3: TGTGCCTGGAGTCCTCAGAACACTGAAGCTTTCTTT.

Remarks on this clonotype: A clone one base away is much larger, so this may be a read error. CDR3 in DNA: TGCGCCAGCAGCCAAGACCCCTTGTACAATGGGCAGTTCTTC. This gives the protein CASSQDPLYNGQFF. This chain connects TRBV4-3 to TRBJ2-1; D unresolved. Germline CDR1 is LGHNA and CDR2 is YSLEER. The CDR3 has 14 residues.

Notes on this clonotype: One junction end does not reproduce the germline sequence, and a read error may be involved. This CDR3 reads CTSSSGGSDTQYF. CDR3 in DNA: TGTACCAGCAGTTCAGGGGGCTCAGATACGCAGTATTTT. The V gene is TRBV12-3 or TRBV12-4, the J gene TRBJ2-3, with 8 bases fitting TRBD1. This CDR3 contains 13 residues.

This clonotype was recorded a few times. The rearrangement links TRBV6-1 to TRBJ2-7; 7 nucleotides align to TRBD2. Trimming cost V 10 bases and J 0 bases; bases outside gene matches: 12. The CDR3 extends over 15 amino acids. CDR1 is MNHNS and CDR2 is SASEGT in the germline V gene. The CDR3 DNA follows: TGTGCCACCAAAAAACGGGGGGTGCTCTCCTACGAGCAGTACTTC. Translating gives CATKKRGVLSYEQYF.

The rearrangement uses TRBV30 and TRBJ1-2; D unresolved. Looked up from germline, CDR1 is GTSNPN and CDR2 is SVGIG (reference sequence). CDR3 length: 15 residues. Trimming took off 0 bases at V and 3 bases at J, with 14 bases between the two ends. CDR3 residues: CAWSVHMSSHYGYTF. CDR3 sequence (DNA): TGTGCCTGGAGTGTACACATGAGCAGTCACTATGGCTACACCTTC.

This clonotype showed up many times. The chain has TRBV7-9 and TRBJ1-4, with D possibly TRBD1 on 6 matching bases. CDR1 is SEHNR and CDR2 is FQNEAQ in the germline V gene (reference sequence). The CDR3 has 14 amino acids. The V and J ends lost 1 base and 5 bases respectively, with 8 bases between them. DNA for the CDR3: TGTGCCAGCAGCTTAGTGGGGGCGAATGAAAAACTGTTTTTT. Its protein is CASSLVGANEKLFF. Drawing the rest from reference TRBV7-9 and TRBJ1-4, the complete variable domain is DTGVSQNPRHKITKRGQNVTFRCDPISEHNRLYWYRQTLGQGPEFLTYFQNEAQLEKSRLLSDRFSAERPKGSFSTLEIQRTEQGDSAMYLCASSLVGANEKLFFGSGTQLSVL.

This clonotype has ten or more counts. The chain couples TRBV7-3 to TRBJ2-1; possibly TRBD2 for D (6 bases). The CDR3 has 15 amino acids. Germline lookup yields CDR1 SGHTA and CDR2 FQGTGA. V gave up 2 bases and J gave up 5 bases, with 13 bases separating them. In nucleotides, the CDR3 is TGTGCCAGCAGCTTATGGGGGGAGGCCGACAATGAGCAGTTCTTC. Residues: CASSLWGEADNEQFF.

There are many counts of this clonotype. In DNA, the CDR3 is TGTGCCAGCAGTTTTAGGTCCTCCTACAATGAGCAGTTCTTC. Translated: CASSFRSSYNEQFF. This chain connects TRBV28 to TRBJ2-1; no clear D. Between the trimmed V and J ends, which lost 3 bases and 0 bases, there was a span of 6 bases. The CDR3 has 14 amino acids. Per the germline V gene, CDR1 is MDHEN and CDR2 is SYDVKM.

Of note for this clonotype: This may arise from a read error, as a much more abundant clone is one base away. J is TRBJ1-5 and V is TRBV6-2 or TRBV6-3; D not certain. The CDR3 consists of 15 residues. Germline V gene lookup returns CDR1 MNHEY and CDR2 SVGEGT. Trimming took 2 bases from V and 6 from J, leaving 14 bases between them. In DNA, the CDR3 is TGTGCCAGCAGTTACCTAGGCCCTCCAGGTCAGCCCCAGCATTTT. Protein: CASSYLGPPGQPQHF.

This clonotype was counted ten times or more. This CDR3 is CASSGDRNTEAFF. CDR3 sequence (DNA): TGTGCCAGCAGTGGCGACAGAAACACTGAAGCTTTCTTT. The rearrangement links TRBV2 to TRBJ1-1, with D possibly matching TRBD1 (5 bases). V was shortened by 4 bases and J by 2 bases, with 8 bases between the two germline ends. Germline V gives CDR1 SNHLY, CDR2 FYNNEI. The CDR3 contains 13 residues.

In this sample, this clonotype turned up many times. The rearrangement joins TRBV12-3 or TRBV12-4 to TRBJ2-7; TRBD1 matches 8 bases. The J segment lost 9 bases and the V segment lost 3 bases, leaving 13 bases of the junction unmatched. This CDR3 contains 15 residues. This chain's CDR3 is CASSFGLSQGVWQYF. CDR3 sequence (DNA): TGTGCCAGCAGTTTTGGCCTCTCACAGGGGGTTTGGCAGTACTTC.

This clonotype appeared many times. The genes are TRBV4-1 and TRBJ2-3; 11 nucleotides match TRBD2. The CDR3 runs to 17 residues. V lost 1 base to trimming and J lost 5 bases; unmatched junction nucleotides: 8. Looked up from germline, CDR1 is MGHRA and CDR2 is YSYEKL. DNA of the CDR3: TGCGCCAGCAGCCAAGTTCCGGCTAGCGGGGGGAGAGATACGCAGTATTTT. Translated: CASSQVPASGGRDTQYF.

This clonotype was counted at least ten times. The rearrangement uses TRBV18 and TRBJ2-3, with D hard to call. Germline CDR1 reads KGHSH; CDR2 reads LQKENI. V lost 3 bases, J lost 0 bases, and 10 bases lay in between. There are 15 residues in the CDR3. The DNA for the CDR3 is TGTGCCAGCTCACCCCCAGGAAAAAGCACAGATACGCAGTATTTT. Protein: CASSPPGKSTDTQYF.

This clonotype turned up a few times. V gene TRBV3-1 combines with J gene TRBJ1-3; D remains ambiguous. The CDR3 runs to 14 residues. V lost 4 bases and J lost 8, with 15 bases in between. Germline V CDR1 and CDR2: LGHDT, YNNKEL (reference sequence). The chain's CDR3 is CASSLAGERDTIYF. In DNA, the CDR3 is TGTGCCAGCAGCCTCGCCGGGGAGAGGGACACCATATATTTT.

This clonotype was seen at least ten times. As DNA, the CDR3 is TGTGCCACCAGTGATTTTGGGGGAGATGAGCAGTTCTTC. Residues: CATSDFGGDEQFF. The gene calls are TRBV24-1 and TRBJ2-1; either TRBD1 or TRBD2 may fit D (5 bases each). This CDR3 is 13 amino acids long. CDR1 KGHDR and CDR2 SFDVKD come from the germline V gene. The V end lost 1 base, the J end lost 8 bases, and 8 bases lay between the germline ends.

This chain connects TRBV27 to TRBJ2-7, with D perhaps matching TRBD1 (5 bases). Trimming left V 2 bases short and J 2 bases short, with 13 bases between. Germline V gene data show CDR1 as MNHEY and CDR2 as SMNVEV (reference sequence). The CDR3 is made up of 15 amino acids. The CDR3: CASSLKGPSPYEQYF. The CDR3 coding sequence is TGTGCCAGCAGTTTAAAGGGGCCATCCCCCTACGAGCAGTACTTC.

Worth noting for this clonotype: This could be a read error, since a much larger clone is one nucleotide away. The gene calls are TRBV4-3 and TRBJ1-6; D gene ambiguous. V was shortened by 4 bases and J by 0 bases, with 7 bases between the two germline ends. Germline V gene lookup returns CDR1 LGHNA and CDR2 YSLEER. The CDR3 spans 15 residues. The CDR3 sequence: CASSPTYSYNSPLHF. The CDR3 DNA sequence: TGCGCCAGCAGCCCTACCTACTCCTATAATTCACCCCTCCACTTT.

This clonotype was detected ten times or more. The gene calls are TRBV6-1 and TRBJ2-7; TRBD1 might be the D (6 bases). V lost 10 bases and J lost 3, with 16 bases in between. The CDR3 consists of 13 residues. The V gene's germline CDR1 is MNHNS and CDR2 SASEGT. As DNA, the CDR3 is TGTGCCACCCCTGGACAGTTGGTCTACGAGCAGTACTTC. It translates to CATPGQLVYEQYF.

This clonotype has ten or more counts. V is TRBV13 and J is TRBJ2-3; 12 bases align to TRBD2. The V gene's germline CDR1 is PRHDT and CDR2 FYEKMQ (reference sequence). The V segment lost 6 bases and the J segment 6 bases; nucleotides outside the gene matches: 7. The CDR3 is 15 amino acids. The CDR3 nucleotides are TGTGCCAGCAGTCGAGGACTAGCGGGACCGGATACGCAGTATTTT. Its translation is CASSRGLAGPDTQYF.

Many counts were recorded for this clonotype. The chain joins TRBV4-1 to TRBJ2-3, with 10 positions matching TRBD2. V dropped 7 bases and J dropped 5; count of bases not matched to a gene: 12. The length of the CDR3 is 16 residues. The germline gives CDR1 MGHRA, CDR2 YSYEKL. The chain's CDR3 is CASKDGASGGIDTQYF. The DNA for the CDR3 is TGCGCCAGCAAAGACGGGGCTAGCGGGGGTATAGATACGCAGTATTTT.

V is TRBV30 and J is TRBJ2-7, with D perhaps matching TRBD2 (5 bases). The CDR3 has 13 amino acids. Per germline, CDR1 GTSNPN and CDR2 SVGIG (reference sequence). V was shortened by 0 bases and J by 3 bases, with 9 bases between the two germline ends. The CDR3 region is CAWSVIEGYEQYF. The DNA for the CDR3 is TGTGCCTGGAGTGTAATTGAGGGCTACGAGCAGTACTTC.

In the case of this clonotype: The junction does not match germline at one end; this may be a read error. This chain links TRBV19 with TRBJ1-4; D is unclear. Germline CDR1 LNHDA, CDR2 SQIVND (reference sequence). The CDR3 totals 14 residues. CDR3 residues: CACRLEASNEKLFF. CDR3 DNA sequence: TGTGCCTGTAGGCTAGAAGCTTCTAATGAAAAACTGTTTTTT.